This T cell receptor beta chain came from a study of shared clonotypes between healthy human individuals. Concerning this clone itself: Antigen specificity is unknown.

The study, taken as a whole, reports: Among donors, the sharing of clonotypes was expected to be influenced by sequencing depth.

Into CD45RA+ naive and CD45RA-negative memory subsets, the CD4+ cells were split. With 6 bases clipped from V and 3 bases from J, the junction kept 4 bases outside the gene matches. CDR3 size: 14 residues. CDR1 is ENHRY, CDR2 SYGVKD, per germline. Measured with immunoSEQ multiplex PCR; TCRdb has only the in-frame clones, and not every one. The repertoire includes about 600,000 clones, almost 97% of them detected once, and about 0.06% sits in the top ten. The sample was naive CD4+ T cells sorted from blood. Described subset: CD45RA+ positively selected. The genes are TRBV10-3 and TRBJ2-1; 8 positions agree with TRBD1. The sequence was collected from a woman aged 30 to 39 in good health. The chain's CDR3 is CAISAGGSYNEQFF. In nucleotides, the CDR3 is TGTGCCATCAGCGCAGGGGGCAGCTACAATGAGCAGTTCTTC.